The next 29 T cell receptor beta chains were all read from a single sample in a study of blood T cell repertoires in COVID-19. Produced via immunoSEQ multiplex PCR; TCRdb's table is partial and in-frame only. Of 200,000 to 300,000 clones in the sample, 86% were seen once. Input material: peripheral blood. These receptors were collected from a woman in her sixties who had recovered from COVID-19.

The chain has TRBV4-2 and TRBJ1-2; D is unresolved. The V end was cut by 2 bases, the J end by 0 bases, with 13 bases between. Germline CDR1 LGHNA, CDR2 YNFKEQ. This CDR3 contains 16 residues. The CDR3 DNA follows: TGTGCCAGCAGCCAATTTTTACAGACCGCTAACTATGGCTACACCTTC. Its protein is CASSQFLQTANYGYTF.

The CDR3 loop is CASTLDRGVEAFF. CDR3 coding DNA: TGTGCCAGCACTCTCGACAGGGGGGTTGAAGCTTTCTTT. V is TRBV12-3 or TRBV12-4 and J is TRBJ1-1, with 9 bases fitting TRBD1. With V trimmed by 7 bases and J by 7 bases, 7 bases remained unmatched. CDR3 length equals 13 residues.

The chain is built from TRBV11-2 and TRBJ1-6; 9 bases are a match to TRBD1. The CDR3 totals 14 residues. Germline values: CDR1 SGHAT, CDR2 FQNNGV. Trimming took 4 bases from V and 7 from J; bases not matched to a gene: 2. The DNA of the CDR3 is TGTGCCAGCAGCTATGGACAGGGGAATTCACCCCTCCACTTT. Encoded protein: CASSYGQGNSPLHF.

In DNA form, the CDR3 reads TGTGCCAGCAGCGGGGACTCCGCTAACTATGGCTACACCTTC. Translated, it gives CASSGDSANYGYTF. This rearrangement joins TRBV2 to TRBJ1-2; possible D gene TRBD1, 5 bases. The V end lost 6 bases, the J end lost 0 bases, and 11 bases lay between the germline ends. The germline V gene has CDR1 SNHLY and CDR2 FYNNEI. The CDR3 has 14 amino acids.

The chain has TRBV9 and TRBJ1-3, with a weak D call TRBD1 (5 bases). The CDR3 covers 17 residues. From germline, CDR1 is SGDLS and CDR2 YYNGEE. The ends were cut back, 2 bases at V and 3 bases at J, with 18 bases in the middle. The CDR3 DNA follows: TGTGCCAGCAGCGTCGCCAGGGTTCCCGGTCTTGGAAACACCATATATTTT. Amino acid sequence: CASSVARVPGLGNTIYF.

The chain recombines TRBV28 with TRBJ2-3; 8 bases match TRBD1. The CDR3 runs to 15 residues. The V gene's germline CDR1 is MDHEN and CDR2 SYDVKM. V was pared by 5 bases and J by 6 bases, with 10 bases of the junction left unmatched. The CDR3 region is CASSAPGQAYDTQYF. CDR3 DNA sequence: TGTGCCAGCAGTGCCCCGGGACAGGCCTACGATACGCAGTATTTT.

This clone was picked up a small number of times. The rearrangement joins TRBV6-5 to TRBJ2-2; tentative D call: TRBD2 (6 bases). Trimming removed 8 bases at V and 6 bases at J, with 10 bases between. CDR3 size: 12 residues. Looked up from germline, CDR1 is MNHEY and CDR2 is SVGAGI. The CDR3, as DNA: TGTGCCAGCCGGGACTTGCCCGGGGAGCTGTTTTTT. It is translated as CASRDLPGELFF.

This clone was seen more than once but under ten times. This rearrangement joins TRBV6-8 to TRBJ2-7; weak D call: TRBD2 (6 bases). CDR1 is MNHGY, CDR2 SAAAGT, per germline. The CDR3 totals 16 residues. Trimming took off 5 bases at V and 2 bases at J, with 19 bases between the two ends. The DNA of the CDR3 is TGTGCCAGCAGTACGGACCCCCCGGGACTCGCCTACGAGCAGTACTTC. Translating it yields CASSTDPPGLAYEQYF.

V gene TRBV23-1 combines with J gene TRBJ1-6; 11 bases map to TRBD1. TRBV23-1 is an ORF for which the function is uncertain. Losses at the gene ends were 2 bases for V and 0 bases for J; bases not matched to a gene: 15. This CDR3 has 22 amino acids. Here the CDR3 reads CASSQRNLPGTGGSSYNSPLHF. The CDR3 DNA follows: TGCGCCAGCAGTCAAAGAAACCTCCCCGGGACAGGGGGAAGCTCCTATAATTCACCCCTCCACTTT.

The V and J genes are TRBV27 and TRBJ1-4; maybe TRBD1 (6 bases). This CDR3 is 16 amino acids long. Germline CDR1 reads MNHEY; CDR2 reads SMNVEV (reference sequence). The germline V and J ends were trimmed by 1 base and 8 bases, with 17 bases remaining between them. CDR3 sequence: CASSLYGTDSPEKLFF. The DNA for the CDR3 is TGTGCCAGCAGTTTATACGGTACGGACAGTCCAGAAAAACTGTTTTTT.

This clone appeared a single time. Different DNA sequences within this sample yield the same CDR3. CDR3 DNA: TGTGCCAGCAGTCCACGGGGGAGCTCCTACAATGAGCAGTTCTTC. Translation: CASSPRGSSYNEQFF. The chain joins TRBV7-9 to TRBJ2-1, with TRBD2 as a possible D gene (6 bases). This CDR3 comprises 15 residues. V was trimmed by 6 bases and J by 0 bases, leaving 12 bases between them. CDR1 and CDR2 (germline): SEHNR, FQNEAQ (reference sequence). Supplemented by reference TRBV7-9 and TRBJ2-1, the full variable domain reads DTGVSQNPRHKITKRGQNVTFRCDPISEHNRLYWYRQTLGQGPEFLTYFQNEAQLEKSRLLSDRFSAERPKGSFSTLEIQRTEQGDSAMYLCASSPRGSSYNEQFFGPGTRLTVL.

The V gene is TRBV27, the J gene TRBJ2-7; 9 bases are a match to TRBD1. The V and J ends lost 6 bases and 6 bases, in that order; junction bases with no gene match: 6. The CDR3 totals 13 residues. CDR1 and CDR2 (germline): MNHEY, SMNVEV (reference sequence). The CDR3 reads CASRKQGAGEQYF. CDR3 nucleotide sequence: TGTGCCAGCAGAAAACAGGGGGCTGGCGAGCAGTACTTC.

This chain uses TRBV7-9 with TRBJ2-1; D remains ambiguous. Trimming stripped 2 bases from V and 10 bases from J, with 9 bases between. Germline V CDR1 and CDR2: SEHNR, FQNEAQ (reference sequence). This CDR3 contains 12 residues. The CDR3 DNA sequence: TGTGCCAGCAGCTTAAAGAGAGGAGAGCAGTTCTTC. Translation: CASSLKRGEQFF.

The chain employs TRBV28 and TRBJ2-1; D possibly corresponds to TRBD2 (6 bases). The CDR3 is 17 amino acids. CDR1 and CDR2 (germline): MDHEN, SYDVKM. Trimming took 6 bases from V and 8 from J, leaving 26 bases between them. The CDR3 loop is CASRTGPGKLWGDEQFF. DNA for the CDR3: TGTGCCAGCAGGACGGGACCCGGGAAGCTGTGGGGGGATGAGCAGTTCTTC.

This clone is a singleton in its sample. This sequence joins TRBV4-2 and TRBJ2-3; 11 bases fit TRBD2. Germline CDR1 reads LGHNA; CDR2 reads YNFKEQ. The junction had 12 bases not matched to a gene; V was cut back by 4 bases and J by 6 bases. This CDR3 region has 17 residues. As DNA, the CDR3 is TGTGCCAGCAGCCCGCAGGAATTAGCGGGGGGGAAGGATACGCAGTATTTT. Translation gives CASSPQELAGGKDTQYF.

J is TRBJ2-7 and V is TRBV5-5, with 9 bases matching TRBD2. J lost 7 bases, V lost 2 bases, and 16 bases had no gene match. Per germline, CDR1 SGHKS and CDR2 YYEKEE (reference sequence). This CDR3 comprises 17 residues. The CDR3 DNA is TGTGCCAGCAGCTTTAGAAGCGGGGGGCCATCGGGGAGAGAGCAGTACTTC. The encoded protein is CASSFRSGGPSGREQYF.

The CDR3 is CASSPRGTTNTGELFF. In DNA form, the CDR3 reads TGTGCCAGCTCACCTCGGGGTACGACGAACACCGGGGAGCTGTTTTTT. This rearrangement joins TRBV18 to TRBJ2-2; tentatively, D is TRBD2 (5 bases). The CDR3 sequence is 16 residues long. V was shortened by 3 bases and J by 0 bases, with 11 bases between the two germline ends. CDR1 and CDR2 (germline): KGHSH, LQKENI.

The chain employs TRBV18 and TRBJ2-7, with D possibly being TRBD1 (5 bases). Germline CDR1 KGHSH, CDR2 LQKENI. The CDR3 consists of 19 residues. With 3 bases removed from V and 3 bases from J, the gap between germline ends came to 27 bases. Written as DNA, the CDR3 is TGTGCCAGCTCACCGGAAGCCGGATTTAAGTGGACAAACGACTACGAGCAGTACTTC. Its protein product is CASSPEAGFKWTNDYEQYF.

This clone was picked up a small number of times. V gene TRBV3-1 (or the pseudogene TRBV3-2) combines with J gene TRBJ1-1, with 8 bases identical to TRBD1. Looked up from germline, CDR1 is LGHDT and CDR2 is YNNKEL (reference sequence). V shed 6 bases and J 4 bases; nucleotides not matched to a gene: 7. The CDR3 contains 14 residues. The DNA of the CDR3 is TGTGCCAGCAGACAACAGGGGGGAGGCACTGAAGCTTTCTTT. Protein sequence: CASRQQGGGTEAFF.

DNA for the CDR3: TGTGCCAGCAGCCGCAGCGGTGGCGGTCAGCCCCAGCATTTT. As protein: CASSRSGGGQPQHF. V is TRBV9 and J is TRBJ1-5; D not resolved. Germline V gene data show CDR1 as SGDLS and CDR2 as YYNGEE. The CDR3 is 14 residues long. V was cut by 4 bases and J by 6 bases, with 14 bases left in between. The variable domain in full, completed from reference TRBV9 and TRBJ1-5, reads DSGVTQTPKHLITATGQRVTLRCSPRSGDLSVYWYQQSLDQGLQFLIQYYNGEERAKGNILERFSAQQFPDLHSELNLSSLELGDSALYFCASSRSGGGQPQHFGDGTRLSIL.

J is TRBJ1-1 and V is TRBV19; the D is unclear. V lost 6 bases and J 1 base, leaving 18 bases between the germline ends. Germline V gives CDR1 LNHDA, CDR2 SQIVND (reference sequence). This CDR3 is built from 16 residues. The DNA of the CDR3 is TGTGCCAGTAGCGACGTAAGAGGTTTTTCGAACACTGAAGCTTTCTTT. It yields the protein CASSDVRGFSNTEAFF.

CDR3 protein: CASNRGALSYEQYF. DNA for the CDR3: TGTGCCAGCAATCGGGGGGCTCTCTCCTACGAGCAGTACTTC. V is TRBV2 and J is TRBJ2-7; D is perhaps TRBD2 (7 bases). The germline V gene has CDR1 SNHLY and CDR2 FYNNEI. Trimming took 7 bases from V and 0 from J, leaving 13 bases between them. The CDR3 has 14 amino acids.

The chain joins TRBV7-2 to TRBJ2-6; no clear D gene. The CDR3 has 15 residues. Germline CDR1 SGHTA, CDR2 FQGNSA. The ends were cut back, 0 bases at V and 4 bases at J, with 7 bases in the middle. The CDR3 DNA sequence: TGTGCCAGCAGCTTAGCTGCCCTAGGGGCCAACGTCCTGACTTTC. It codes for CASSLAALGANVLTF.

This chain uses TRBV10-3 with TRBJ2-3; 8 bases align to TRBD1. This CDR3 contains 14 residues. CDR1 ENHRY and CDR2 SYGVKD come from the germline V gene. Trimming at V came to 10 bases and at J to 2 bases, leaving 8 bases not matched to a gene. CDR3 nucleotide sequence: TGTGCCACAAACCGGGACAGGAACACAGATACGCAGTATTTT. This sequence encodes CATNRDRNTDTQYF.

The rearrangement links TRBV5-1 to TRBJ2-7, with 9 bases identical to TRBD2. The CDR3 length is 17 residues. The V gene end was trimmed by 3 bases and the J gene end by 1 base; junction bases not matched to a gene: 11. The germline V gene has CDR1 SGHRS and CDR2 YFSETQ. This CDR3 reads CASSSLPSSGASYEQYF. In DNA, the CDR3 is TGCGCCAGCAGCTCCCTCCCGTCTAGCGGGGCATCCTACGAGCAGTACTTC.

The table lists this clone with a few counts. J is TRBJ2-7 and V is TRBV15, with TRBD2 matching 7 bases. Germline V gives CDR1 LNHNV, CDR2 YYDKDF (reference sequence). The CDR3 extends over 16 amino acids. The V gene end was trimmed by 0 bases and the J gene end by 4 bases; junction bases not matched to a gene: 9. This CDR3 reads CATSRDLGEGGYEQYF. The DNA for the CDR3 is TGTGCCACCAGCAGAGATCTTGGTGAGGGAGGGTACGAGCAGTACTTC. The full variable domain, its missing parts supplied by reference TRBV15 and TRBJ2-7, is DAMVIQNPRYQVTQFGKPVTLSCSQTLNHNVMYWYQQKSSQAPKLLFHYYDKDFNNEADTPDNFQSRRPNTSFCFLDIRSPGLGDTAMYLCATSRDLGEGGYEQYFGPGTRLTVT.

CDR3 DNA: TGTGCCAGCAACCCCAAGGGGGTGGGGGACTATGGCTACACCTTC. This codes for CASNPKGVGDYGYTF. The gene calls are TRBV7-9 and TRBJ1-2; D may be TRBD1 (6 bases). Germline CDR1 reads SEHNR; CDR2 reads FQNEAQ (reference sequence). Trimming removed 7 bases at V and 3 bases at J, with 18 bases between. CDR3 size: 15 residues.

The rearrangement links TRBV15 to TRBJ2-7; D might be TRBD1 (5 bases). Germline CDR1 reads LNHNV; CDR2 reads YYDKDF (reference sequence). The CDR3 spans 13 residues. V shed 0 bases and J shed 3 bases, with 6 bases lying between them. DNA of the CDR3: TGTGCCACCAGCAGAGATCAGGGCTACGAGCAGTACTTC. Encoded protein: CATSRDQGYEQYF.

V usage is TRBV28 and J usage is TRBJ2-2, with D tentatively TRBD1 (6 bases). This CDR3 has 15 amino acids. V dropped 3 bases and J dropped 2 bases, with 10 bases sitting between them. The germline V gene has CDR1 MDHEN and CDR2 SYDVKM. In nucleotides, the CDR3 is TGTGCCAGCAGTTTTGAAGGGGGTAACACCGGGGAGCTGTTTTTT. It codes for CASSFEGGNTGELFF.